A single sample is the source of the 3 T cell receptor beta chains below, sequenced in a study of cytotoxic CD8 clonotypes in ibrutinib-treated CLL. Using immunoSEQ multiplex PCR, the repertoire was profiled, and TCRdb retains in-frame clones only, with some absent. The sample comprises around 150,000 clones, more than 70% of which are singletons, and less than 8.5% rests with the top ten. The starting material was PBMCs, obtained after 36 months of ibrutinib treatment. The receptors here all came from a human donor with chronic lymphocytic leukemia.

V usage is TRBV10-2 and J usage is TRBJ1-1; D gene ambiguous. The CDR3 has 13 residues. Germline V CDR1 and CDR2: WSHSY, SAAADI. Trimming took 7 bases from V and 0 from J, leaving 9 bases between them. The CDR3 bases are TGCGCCAGCACCACCGGGATGAACACTGAAGCTTTCTTT. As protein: CASTTGMNTEAFF.

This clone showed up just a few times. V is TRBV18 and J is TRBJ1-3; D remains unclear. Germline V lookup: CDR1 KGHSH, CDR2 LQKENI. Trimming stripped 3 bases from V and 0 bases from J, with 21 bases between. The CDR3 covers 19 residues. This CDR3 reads CASSPTVRTTISSGNTIYF. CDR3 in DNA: TGTGCCAGCTCACCCACAGTTAGGACGACGATAAGCTCTGGAAACACCATATATTTT.

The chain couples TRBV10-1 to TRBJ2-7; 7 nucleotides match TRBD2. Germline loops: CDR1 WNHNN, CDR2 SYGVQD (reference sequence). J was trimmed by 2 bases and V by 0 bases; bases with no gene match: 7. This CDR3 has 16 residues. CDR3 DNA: TGCGCCAGCAGTGAGTCGGGGCTAGCGGAAACCTACGAGCAGTACTTC. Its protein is CASSESGLAETYEQYF.